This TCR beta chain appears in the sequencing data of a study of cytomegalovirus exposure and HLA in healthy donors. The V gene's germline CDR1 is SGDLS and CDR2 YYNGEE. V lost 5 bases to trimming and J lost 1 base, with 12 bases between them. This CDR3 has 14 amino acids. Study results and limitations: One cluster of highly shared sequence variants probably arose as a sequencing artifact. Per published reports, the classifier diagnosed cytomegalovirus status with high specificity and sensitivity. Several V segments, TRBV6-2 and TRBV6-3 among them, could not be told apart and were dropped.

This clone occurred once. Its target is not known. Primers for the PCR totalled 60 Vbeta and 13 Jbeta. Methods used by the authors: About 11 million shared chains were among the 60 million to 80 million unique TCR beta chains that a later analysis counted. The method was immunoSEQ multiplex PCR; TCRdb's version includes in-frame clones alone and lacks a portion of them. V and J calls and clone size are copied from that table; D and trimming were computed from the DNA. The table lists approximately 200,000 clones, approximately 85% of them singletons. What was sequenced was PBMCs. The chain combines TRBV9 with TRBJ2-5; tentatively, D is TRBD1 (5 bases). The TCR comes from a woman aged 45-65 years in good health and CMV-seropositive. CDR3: CASSKRRGQETQYF. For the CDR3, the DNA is TGTGCCAGCAGTAAAAGAAGGGGCCAAGAGACCCAGTACTTC. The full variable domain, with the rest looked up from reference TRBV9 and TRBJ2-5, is DSGVTQTPKHLITATGQRVTLRCSPRSGDLSVYWYQQSLDQGLQFLIQYYNGEERAKGNILERFSAQQFPDLHSELNLSSLELGDSALYFCASSKRRGQETQYFGPGTRLLVL.